This is a list of T cell receptor beta chains from one sample in a study of cytomegalovirus exposure and HLA in healthy donors. Sequencing was performed with immunoSEQ multiplex PCR; in TCRdb, only in-frame clones are kept and a portion is missing. The data hold more than 85,000 clones, with under 85% observed a single time. Sequencing used PBMCs. The receptors were sampled from a man aged 30-40 years in good health and CMV-seropositive. CDR3s include the opening cysteine and the closing phenylalanine or tryptophan. Each record gives: clone size, J gene, D gene, V gene, CDR3 DNA, CDR3 protein. A D gene is named only where the DNA matches it firmly. Rows give clone size only sometimes, using once, few, many, or a class for an expanded clone.

>.|TRBJ1-6|.|TRBV30
TGTGCCTGGAGACCTAACAGGGATTCACCCCTCCACTTT
CAWRPNRDSPLHF
>.|TRBJ2-3|TRBD2|TRBV6-1
TGTGCCAGCAGTGAACCCGGACTAGCGGGTGTGACAGATACGCAGTATTTT
CASSEPGLAGVTDTQYF
>.|TRBJ1-3|.|TRBV18
TGTGCCAGCTCACAAAGCGGGGTTGGCTCTGGAAACACCATATATTTT
CASSQSGVGSGNTIYF
>.|TRBJ1-1|TRBD1|TRBV30
TGTGCCTGGCTTTCGGACAGGTTGAACACTGAAGCTTTCTTT
CAWLSDRLNTEAFF
>.|TRBJ2-5|TRBD1|TRBV19
TGTGCCAGTAGTATAGGGCTGACAGGGCGGGAGACCCAGTACTTC
CASSIGLTGRETQYF
>.|TRBJ2-6|.|TRBV7-7
TGTGCTAGCAGCCCGAAAACGACAGAGCCCTTATCTGGGGCCAACGTCCTGACTTTC
CASSPKTTEPLSGANVLTF
>once|TRBJ2-1|.|TRBV5-6
TGTGCCAGCAGCTTGGCCGGTGAGCAGTTCTTC
CASSLAGEQFF
>.|TRBJ2-7|TRBD1|TRBV7-8
TGTGCCAGCAGCGAACAGGGGGTTCCCCTCGAGCAGTACTTC
CASSEQGVPLEQYF
>.|TRBJ2-3|TRBD1|TRBV27
TGTGCCTCTAGCTCGACGGGACAGGGTAGCACAGATACGCAGTATTTT
CASSSTGQGSTDTQYF
>few|TRBJ2-3|TRBD2|TRBV11-2
TGTGCCAGCAGCCGGGGGTCAGCGGGGGCCGCTTGGGGTACGCAGTATTTT
CASSRGSAGAAWGTQYF
>.|TRBJ2-3|TRBD2|TRBV5-1
TGCGCCAGCAGCTTGGCTCTAGCGGGGCGCACAGATACGCAGTATTTT
CASSLALAGRTDTQYF
>.|TRBJ1-4|TRBD1|TRBV7-9
TGTTCCAGCAGCTTAGGGACAGGGAGAACTAATGAAAAACTGTTTTTT
CSSSLGTGRTNEKLFF
>.|TRBJ2-7|.|TRBV9
TGTGCCAGCAGCGTAGGGACAGAGCCCTACGAGCAGTACTTC
CASSVGTEPYEQYF
>.|TRBJ1-4|.|TRBV5-1
TGCGCCAGCAGCTTGGGACAGACACGAGAAAAACTGTTTTTT
CASSLGQTREKLFF
>.|TRBJ2-7|TRBD1|TRBV25-1
TGTGCCAGCAGCCTCAGGGGGTCTACTTCCTACGAGCAGTACTTC
CASSLRGSTSYEQYF
>.|TRBJ1-2|.|TRBV7-9
TGTGCCAGCAGCTTAGGGGGAGGGGCGCCCTCTGGCTACACCTTC
CASSLGGGAPSGYTF
>.|TRBJ2-1|TRBD2|TRBV9
TGTGCCAGTACTAGCGGGGGGTTCTACAATGAGCAGTTCTTC
CASTSGGFYNEQFF
>.|TRBJ2-7|.|TRBV5-1
TGCGCCAGCAACCGCGGGACGGTGAGCTCCTACGAGCAGTACTTC
CASNRGTVSSYEQYF
>.|TRBJ1-6|.|TRBV7-9
TGTGCCAGCAGCTTAAGGGGAAATAATTCACCCCTCCACTTT
CASSLRGNNSPLHF
>once|TRBJ2-5|.|TRBV5-1
TGCGCCAGCAGCCCGGAAAGCGGGCCCCCGAGGACCCAGTACTTC
CASSPESGPPRTQYF
>few|TRBJ1-6|.|TRBV2
TGTGCCAGCAGTCCCGGCGGGGGTGGACATAATTCACCCCTCCACTTT
CASSPGGGGHNSPLHF
>.|TRBJ2-2|TRBD1|TRBV11-3
TGTGCCAGCAGCAGGACAGGGGAAGGCACCGGGGAGCTGTTTTTT
CASSRTGEGTGELFF
>.|TRBJ2-3|.|TRBV5-1
TGCGCCAGCAGCTTGGTTGGGACTTCATTATCAGATACGCAGTATTTT
CASSLVGTSLSDTQYF
>.|TRBJ1-2|.|TRBV27
TGTGCCAGCAGTTTAAGTCGGGGATTCTATGGCTACACCTTC
CASSLSRGFYGYTF
>.|TRBJ2-1|TRBD2|TRBV27
TGTGCCAGCAGTTTTAGCGGGGGGGACTACAATGAGCAGTTCTTC
CASSFSGGDYNEQFF
>few|TRBJ2-7|TRBD1|TRBV11-2
TGTGCCAGCAGCTTAGGGGGGACAGGGGACTACGAGCAGTACTTC
CASSLGGTGDYEQYF
>.|TRBJ2-2|TRBD1|TRBV7-7
TGTGCTAGCAGCGCCCGGGACAGGGGGAGCACCGGGGAGCTGTTTTTT
CASSARDRGSTGELFF
>once|TRBJ1-6|TRBD1|TRBV5-1
TGCGCCAGCAGGCCTGATCCGGCGACAGGGGGTAATTCACCCCTCCACTTT
CASRPDPATGGNSPLHF
>few|TRBJ2-3|TRBD2|TRBV7-8
TGTGCCAGCCAAGATGGGGGGGGGAAGACAGATACGCAGTATTTT
CASQDGGGKTDTQYF
>.|TRBJ2-7|.|TRBV23-1
TGCGCCAGCAGTCATTCCGGGACTCCCGAGGGTTACGAGCAGTACTTC
CASSHSGTPEGYEQYF
>.|TRBJ1-6|TRBD1|TRBV15
TGTGCCACCAGCAGAGATCCCAGGGGGCCTTCACCCCTCCACTTT
CATSRDPRGPSPLHF